The 18 T cell receptor beta chains below come from one sample, sequenced in a study of blood T cell repertoires in COVID-19. Libraries were prepared by immunoSEQ multiplex PCR; TCRdb keeps only in-frame clonotypes and omits some of them. The data hold approximately 97,000 clones, with about 89% observed a single time. Sequenced sample: peripheral blood. The source is a human donor in a cohort sampled during active COVID-19.

The chain uses TRBV5-1 and TRBJ2-7, with D perhaps matching TRBD1 (6 bases). The germline CDR1 and CDR2 sequences are SGHRS and YFSETQ. This CDR3 region has 14 residues. V dropped 2 bases and J dropped 2 bases, with 11 bases sitting between them. This CDR3 reads CASSLVTGTYEQYF. Written as DNA, the CDR3 is TGCGCCAGCAGCTTAGTGACAGGCACCTACGAGCAGTACTTC.

The chain employs TRBV9 and TRBJ2-2; D is undetermined. CDR1 SGDLS and CDR2 YYNGEE come from the germline V gene. The CDR3 is made up of 14 amino acids. V was trimmed by 2 bases and J by 0 bases, leaving 5 bases between them. CDR3 sequence: CASSVQSNTGELFF. The CDR3 nucleotides are TGTGCCAGCAGCGTCCAGTCGAACACCGGGGAGCTGTTTTTT. The entire variable domain, with the rest obtained from reference TRBV9 and TRBJ2-2, is as follows: DSGVTQTPKHLITATGQRVTLRCSPRSGDLSVYWYQQSLDQGLQFLIQYYNGEERAKGNILERFSAQQFPDLHSELNLSSLELGDSALYFCASSVQSNTGELFFGEGSRLTVL.

V and J are TRBV15 and TRBJ2-7; maybe TRBD2 (6 bases). The CDR3 runs 13 residues. CDR1 is LNHNV and CDR2 is YYDKDF in the germline V gene (reference sequence). V dropped 0 bases and J dropped 3 bases, with 6 bases sitting between them. The CDR3: CATSRERGYEQYF. The CDR3 DNA reads TGTGCCACCAGCAGAGAGCGGGGCTACGAGCAGTACTTC.

V is TRBV5-1 and J is TRBJ2-1, with D possibly matching TRBD2 (5 bases). V lost 0 bases to trimming and J lost 6 bases, with 7 bases between them. The CDR3 covers 13 residues. CDR1 is SGHRS and CDR2 is YFSETQ in the germline V gene. CDR3 loop: CASSLAAGNEQFF. For the CDR3, the DNA is TGCGCCAGCAGCTTGGCGGCGGGCAATGAGCAGTTCTTC. Full variable domain (outside the CDR3, taken from reference TRBV5-1 and TRBJ2-1): KAGVTQTPRYLIKTRGQQVTLSCSPISGHRSVSWYQQTPGQGLQFLFEYFSETQRNKGNFPGRFSGRQFSNSRSEMNVSTLELGDSALYLCASSLAAGNEQFFGPGTRLTVL.

The chain recombines TRBV13 with TRBJ2-3, with 7 bases fitting TRBD1. The V and J ends lost 8 bases and 3 bases, in that order; junction bases with no gene match: 17. Germline values: CDR1 PRHDT, CDR2 FYEKMQ (reference sequence). The CDR3 runs 17 residues. The CDR3 region is CASRQLDRAPGTDTQYF. The CDR3 DNA reads TGTGCCAGCCGACAACTCGACAGGGCCCCTGGGACAGATACGCAGTATTTT.

The rearrangement links TRBV9 to TRBJ1-1, with a tentative D call TRBD1 (6 bases). This CDR3 has 16 amino acids. The V and J ends lost 4 bases and 3 bases respectively, with 19 bases between them. Germline assignment: CDR1 SGDLS and CDR2 YYNGEE. CDR3 residues: CASSPSGGGGDTEAFF. CDR3 sequence (DNA): TGTGCCAGCAGCCCCAGTGGAGGGGGGGGCGACACTGAAGCTTTCTTT.

This chain joins TRBV28 and TRBJ1-5; perhaps TRBD1 as D (6 bases). CDR1 and CDR2 from the germline V gene are MDHEN and SYDVKM. This CDR3 region has 15 residues. V gave up 5 bases and J gave up 2 bases, with 13 bases separating them. The CDR3, as DNA: TGTGCCAGCAGTACTACAGGGTTTGGCAATCAGCCCCAGCATTTT. It yields the protein CASSTTGFGNQPQHF.

The chain recombines TRBV5-4 with TRBJ2-1, with 9 bases fitting TRBD1. This CDR3 is built from 16 residues. V gave up 0 bases and J gave up 9 bases; unmatched junction bases: 10. Germline-derived CDR1 and CDR2 are SGHNT and YYREEE (reference sequence). CDR3 sequence reads: CASSLEGQGRRGEQFF. The CDR3 DNA reads TGTGCCAGCAGCTTGGAGGGACAGGGCCGTAGGGGTGAGCAGTTCTTC. Combining the CDR3 with reference TRBV5-4 and TRBJ2-1 gives the whole variable domain ETGVTQSPTHLIKTRGQQVTLRCSSQSGHNTVSWYQQALGQGPQFIFQYYREEENGRGNFPPRFSGLQFPNYSSELNVNALELDDSALYLCASSLEGQGRRGEQFFGPGTRLTVL.

V gene TRBV2 combines with J gene TRBJ1-2; no definite D call. The CDR3 has 15 residues. The germline CDR1 and CDR2 sequences are SNHLY and FYNNEI. Trimming shortened V by 9 bases and J by 7 bases, and 24 bases separated the two germline ends. CDR3 amino acids: CASRGRGSPEVGYTF. In nucleotides, the CDR3 is TGTGCCAGTCGCGGACGCGGGTCTCCGGAGGTTGGCTACACCTTC.

The chain combines TRBV11-2 with TRBJ1-5, with 8 bases aligning to TRBD1. The germline CDR1 and CDR2 sequences are SGHAT and FQNNGV. V lost 4 bases to trimming and J lost 4 bases; unmatched junction nucleotides: 6. CDR3 length: 15 residues. Here the CDR3 reads CASSYNTGGNQPQHF. CDR3 coding DNA: TGTGCCAGCAGCTACAACACAGGGGGAAATCAGCCCCAGCATTTT. Based on the CDR3 plus reference TRBV11-2 and TRBJ1-5, the full variable domain is EAGVAQSPRYKIIEKRQSVAFWCNPISGHATLYWYQQILGQGPKLLIQFQNNGVVDDSQLPKDRFSAERLKGVDSTLKIQPAKLEDSAVYLCASSYNTGGNQPQHFGDGTRLSIL.

This chain joins TRBV7-9 and TRBJ2-2; D may be TRBD2 (6 bases). The CDR3 spans 15 residues. Trimming pared 5 bases from V and 4 bases from J, leaving 14 bases between. The germline V gene has CDR1 SEHNR and CDR2 FQNEAQ (reference sequence). This CDR3 is CASSPTGAFTGELFF. The CDR3 DNA follows: TGTGCCAGCAGCCCCACGGGAGCTTTCACCGGGGAGCTGTTTTTT.

This sequence joins TRBV7-9 and TRBJ2-7; 10 nucleotides align to TRBD2. J gave up 4 bases and V 6 bases, and 9 bases lay outside the gene matches. The CDR3 is 15 amino acids. The V gene's germline CDR1 is SEHNR and CDR2 FQNEAQ (reference sequence). In nucleotides, the CDR3 is TGTGCCAGCAGTCTCCTAGCGGGAGAATATTACGAGCAGTACTTC. Its translation is CASSLLAGEYYEQYF.

The chain employs TRBV19 and TRBJ1-1, with 7 bases aligning to TRBD1. The CDR3 consists of 15 residues. Germline V CDR1 and CDR2: LNHDA, SQIVND (reference sequence). V lost 5 bases to trimming and J lost 1 base; unmatched junction nucleotides: 7. The CDR3 DNA reads TGTGCCAGTAGTGTCGACAGGGAGTGGAACACTGAAGCTTTCTTT. It specifies CASSVDREWNTEAFF. The full variable domain, its missing parts supplied by reference TRBV19 and TRBJ1-1, is DGGITQSPKYLFRKEGQNVTLSCEQNLNHDAMYWYRQDPGQGLRLIYYSQIVNDFQKGDIAEGYSVSREKKESFPLTVTSAQKNPTAFYLCASSVDREWNTEAFFGQGTRLTVV.

The chain combines TRBV7-2 with TRBJ2-3; D gene uncertain. V lost 5 bases and J 3 bases, leaving 12 bases between the germline ends. The CDR3 is 14 amino acids. The germline V gene has CDR1 SGHTA and CDR2 FQGNSA. CDR3 DNA: TGTGCCAGCAGCCTAGACCCAGTTACAGATACGCAGTATTTT. It codes for CASSLDPVTDTQYF.

The chain uses TRBV4-1 and TRBJ2-6; no firm D call. CDR3 length equals 17 residues. Germline CDR1 MGHRA, CDR2 YSYEKL. V gave up 1 base and J gave up 0 bases, with 10 bases separating them. CDR3 residues: CASSQGASRSGANVLTF. The CDR3 nucleotides read TGCGCCAGCAGCCAAGGGGCCAGTCGCTCTGGGGCCAACGTCCTGACTTTC.

The rearrangement links TRBV9 to TRBJ2-5; D might be TRBD1 (5 bases). Trimming removed 4 bases at V and 4 bases at J, with 11 bases between. The V gene's germline CDR1 is SGDLS and CDR2 YYNGEE. The CDR3 sequence is 13 residues long. The CDR3 DNA reads TGTGCCAGCAGCCAAAACCAGGGAGAGACCCAGTACTTC. Amino acid sequence: CASSQNQGETQYF.

The chain couples TRBV20-1 to TRBJ2-1; D is possibly TRBD2 (6 bases). The germline CDR1 and CDR2 sequences are DFQATT and SNEGSKA (reference sequence). V lost 6 bases, J lost 15 bases, and 15 bases lay in between. The CDR3 extends over 10 amino acids. The CDR3 is CSALGTDLFF. CDR3 in DNA: TGCAGTGCCCTGGGGACTGACTTGTTCTTC.

J is TRBJ2-7 and V is TRBV27; D is uncertain. The CDR3 contains 11 residues. Germline V gives CDR1 MNHEY, CDR2 SMNVEV (reference sequence). V lost 4 bases and J 2 bases, leaving 3 bases between the germline ends. The CDR3 coding sequence is TGTGCCAGCAGTTCGGCCTACGAGCAGTACTTC. Its translation: CASSSAYEQYF.